The TCR beta chain described here comes from a study of control samples from healthy donors and cancer patients. The method was immunoSEQ multiplex PCR; TCRdb's version includes in-frame clones alone and lacks a portion of them. The repertoire holds 40,000 to 50,000 clones, with 94% as singletons. From germline, CDR1 is SGHNT and CDR2 YYREEE (reference sequence). The CDR3 has 17 amino acids. After removal of 5 bases from V and 7 bases from J, the junction contained 15 bases not matched to a gene. The sequencing sample was made of blood. The sequence derives from a man aged 60-69 years in good health. The chain uses TRBV5-4 and TRBJ2-5; the match to TRBD2 covers 12 bases. The CDR3, as DNA: TGTGCCAGCAGTCCTACTCGCCTAGCGGGAGGGCGGGGGACCCAGTACTTC. It codes for CASSPTRLAGGRGTQYF.